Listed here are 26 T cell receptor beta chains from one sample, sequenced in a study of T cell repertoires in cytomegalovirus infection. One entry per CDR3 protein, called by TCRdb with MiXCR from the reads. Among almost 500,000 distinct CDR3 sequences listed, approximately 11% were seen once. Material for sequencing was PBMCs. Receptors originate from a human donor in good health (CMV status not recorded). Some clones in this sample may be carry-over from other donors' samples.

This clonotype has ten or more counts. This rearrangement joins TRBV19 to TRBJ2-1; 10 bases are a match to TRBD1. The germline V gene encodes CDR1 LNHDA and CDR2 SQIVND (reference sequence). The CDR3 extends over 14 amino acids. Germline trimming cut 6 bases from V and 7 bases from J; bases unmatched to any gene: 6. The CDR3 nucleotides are TGTGCCAGTAGGGGGACAGGGGCGCGTAATGAGCAGTTCTTC. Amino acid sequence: CASRGTGARNEQFF. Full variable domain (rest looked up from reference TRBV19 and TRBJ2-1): DGGITQSPKYLFRKEGQNVTLSCEQNLNHDAMYWYRQDPGQGLRLIYYSQIVNDFQKGDIAEGYSVSREKKESFPLTVTSAQKNPTAFYLCASRGTGARNEQFFGPGTRLTVL.

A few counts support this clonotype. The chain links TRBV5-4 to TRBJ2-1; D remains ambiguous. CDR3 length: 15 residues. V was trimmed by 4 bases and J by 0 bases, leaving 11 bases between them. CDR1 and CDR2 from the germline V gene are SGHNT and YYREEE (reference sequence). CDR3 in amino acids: CASSLSSSSYNEQFF. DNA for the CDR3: TGTGCCAGCAGCCTTTCTAGTAGCTCCTACAATGAGCAGTTCTTC.

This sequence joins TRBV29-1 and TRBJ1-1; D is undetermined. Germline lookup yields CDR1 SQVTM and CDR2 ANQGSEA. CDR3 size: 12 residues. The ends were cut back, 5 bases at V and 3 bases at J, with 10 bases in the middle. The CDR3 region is CSVLDGDTEAFF. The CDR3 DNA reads TGCAGCGTTCTTGACGGAGACACTGAAGCTTTCTTT. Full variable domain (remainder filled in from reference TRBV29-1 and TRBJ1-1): SAVISQKPSRDICQRGTSLTIQCQVDSQVTMMFWYRQQPGQSLTLIATANQGSEATYESGFVIDKFPISRPNLTFSTLTVSNMSPEDSSIYLCSVLDGDTEAFFGQGTRLTVV.

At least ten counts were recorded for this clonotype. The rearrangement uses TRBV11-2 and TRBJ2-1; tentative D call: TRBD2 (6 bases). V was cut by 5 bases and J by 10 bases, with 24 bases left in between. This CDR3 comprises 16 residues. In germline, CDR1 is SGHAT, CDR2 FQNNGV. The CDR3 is CASSPGQASVRAEQFF. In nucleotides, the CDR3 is TGTGCCAGCAGCCCGGGGCAGGCTAGCGTAAGGGCCGAGCAGTTCTTC.

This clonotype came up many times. The chain's CDR3 is CSARDRVAGGETQYF. CDR3 in DNA: TGCAGTGCTAGAGATCGGGTAGCGGGAGGAGAGACCCAGTACTTC. This chain connects TRBV20-1 to TRBJ2-5; TRBD2 matches 10 bases. This CDR3 comprises 15 residues. Germline CDR1 reads DFQATT; CDR2 reads SNEGSKA (reference sequence). Trimming removed 0 bases from V and 4 bases from J; junction bases left unmatched: 5.

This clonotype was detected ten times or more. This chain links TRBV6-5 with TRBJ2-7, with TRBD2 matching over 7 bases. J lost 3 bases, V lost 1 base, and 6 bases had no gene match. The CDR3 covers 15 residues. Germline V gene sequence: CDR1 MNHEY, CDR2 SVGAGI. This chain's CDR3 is CASSYWGGGDYEQYF. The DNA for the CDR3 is TGTGCCAGCAGTTACTGGGGCGGGGGAGACTACGAGCAGTACTTC.

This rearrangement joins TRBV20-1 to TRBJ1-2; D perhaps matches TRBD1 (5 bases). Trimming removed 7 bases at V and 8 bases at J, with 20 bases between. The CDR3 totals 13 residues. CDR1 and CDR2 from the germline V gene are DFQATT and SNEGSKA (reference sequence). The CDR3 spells CSVPGWGGEGYTF. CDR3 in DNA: TGCAGTGTCCCTGGTTGGGGGGGGGAAGGCTACACCTTC.

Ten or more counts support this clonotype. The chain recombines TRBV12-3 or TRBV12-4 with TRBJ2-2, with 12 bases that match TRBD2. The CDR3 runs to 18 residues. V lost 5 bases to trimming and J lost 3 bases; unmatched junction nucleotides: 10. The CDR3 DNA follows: TGTGCCAGCAGTACTTACGCTAGCGGGAGGGCCCACACCGGGGAGCTGTTTTTT. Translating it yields CASSTYASGRAHTGELFF.

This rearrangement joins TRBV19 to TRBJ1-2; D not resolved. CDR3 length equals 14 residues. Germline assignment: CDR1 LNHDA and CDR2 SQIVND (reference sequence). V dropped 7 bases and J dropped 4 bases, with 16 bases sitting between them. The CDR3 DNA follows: TGTGCCAGTACGGCAAGGAGTGACCTCTATGGCTACACCTTC. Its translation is CASTARSDLYGYTF.

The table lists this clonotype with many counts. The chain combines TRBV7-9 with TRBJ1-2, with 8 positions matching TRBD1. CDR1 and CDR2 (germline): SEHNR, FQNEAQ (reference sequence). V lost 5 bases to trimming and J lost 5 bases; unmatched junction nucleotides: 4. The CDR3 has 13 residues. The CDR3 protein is CASSITGGYGYTF. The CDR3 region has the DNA TGTGCCAGCAGCATTACAGGGGGATATGGCTACACCTTC.

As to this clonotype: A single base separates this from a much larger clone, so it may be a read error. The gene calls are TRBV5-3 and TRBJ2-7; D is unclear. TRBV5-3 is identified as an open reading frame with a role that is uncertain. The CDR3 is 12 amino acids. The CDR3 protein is CASSLSLREQYF. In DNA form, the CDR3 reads TGTGCCAGCAGCTTATCGTTGAGGGAGCAGTACTTC.

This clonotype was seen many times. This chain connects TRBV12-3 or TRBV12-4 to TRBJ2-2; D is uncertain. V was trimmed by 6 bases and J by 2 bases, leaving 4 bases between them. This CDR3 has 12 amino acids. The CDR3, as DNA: TGTGCCAGCAGCTTTAACACCGGGGAGCTGTTTTTT. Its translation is CASSFNTGELFF.

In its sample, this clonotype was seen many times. CDR3 DNA: TGTGCCAGCAGTCCCAGCGGGGGGGCTCGCGAGCAGTACTTC. Residues: CASSPSGGAREQYF. The chain employs TRBV12-3 or TRBV12-4 and TRBJ2-7; 10 bases match TRBD2. V gave up 5 bases and J gave up 6 bases; unmatched junction bases: 7. This CDR3 has 14 residues.

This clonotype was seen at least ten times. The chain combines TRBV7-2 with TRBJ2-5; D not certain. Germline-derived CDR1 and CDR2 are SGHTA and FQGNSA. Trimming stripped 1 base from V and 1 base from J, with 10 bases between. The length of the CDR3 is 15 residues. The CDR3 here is CASSLVNRAQETQYF. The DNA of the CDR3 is TGTGCCAGCAGCTTAGTCAACCGGGCCCAAGAGACCCAGTACTTC.

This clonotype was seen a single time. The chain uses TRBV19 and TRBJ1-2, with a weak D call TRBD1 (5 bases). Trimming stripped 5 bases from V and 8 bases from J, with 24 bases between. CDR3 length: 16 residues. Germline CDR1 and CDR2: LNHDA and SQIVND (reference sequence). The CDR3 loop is CASSGSARVRAGGYTF. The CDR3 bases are TGTGCCAGTAGTGGGTCAGCCCGTGTCAGGGCGGGAGGCTACACCTTC.

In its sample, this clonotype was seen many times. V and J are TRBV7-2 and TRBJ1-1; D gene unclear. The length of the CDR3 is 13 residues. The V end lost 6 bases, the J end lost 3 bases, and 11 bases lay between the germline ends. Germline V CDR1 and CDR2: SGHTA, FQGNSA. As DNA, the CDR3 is TGTGCCAGCAGTTTTGAGAGGTACACTGAAGCTTTCTTT. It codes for CASSFERYTEAFF.

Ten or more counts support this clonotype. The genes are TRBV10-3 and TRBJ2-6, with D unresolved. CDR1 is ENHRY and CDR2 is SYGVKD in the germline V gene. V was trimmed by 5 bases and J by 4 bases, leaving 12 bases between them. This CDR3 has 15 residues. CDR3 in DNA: TGTGCCATCAGTCCACGGGCTGACGGGGCCAACGTCCTGACTTTC. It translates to CAISPRADGANVLTF.

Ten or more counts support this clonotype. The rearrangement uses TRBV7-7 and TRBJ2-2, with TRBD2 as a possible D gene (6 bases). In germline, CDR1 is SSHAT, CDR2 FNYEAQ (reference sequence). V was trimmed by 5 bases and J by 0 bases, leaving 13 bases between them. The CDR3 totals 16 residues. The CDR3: CASSLMGGANTGELFF. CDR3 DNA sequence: TGTGCCAGCAGCCTCATGGGGGGAGCGAACACCGGGGAGCTGTTTTTT.

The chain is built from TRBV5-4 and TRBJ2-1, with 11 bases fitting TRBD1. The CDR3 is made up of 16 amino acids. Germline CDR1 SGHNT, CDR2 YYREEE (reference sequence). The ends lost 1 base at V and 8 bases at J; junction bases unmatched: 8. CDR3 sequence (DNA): TGTGCCAGCAGCTTGCCCGGCTGGACAGGGGGCTATGAGCAGTTCTTC. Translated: CASSLPGWTGGYEQFF. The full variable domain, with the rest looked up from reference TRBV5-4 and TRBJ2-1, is ETGVTQSPTHLIKTRGQQVTLRCSSQSGHNTVSWYQQALGQGPQFIFQYYREEENGRGNFPPRFSGLQFPNYSSELNVNALELDDSALYLCASSLPGWTGGYEQFFGPGTRLTVL.

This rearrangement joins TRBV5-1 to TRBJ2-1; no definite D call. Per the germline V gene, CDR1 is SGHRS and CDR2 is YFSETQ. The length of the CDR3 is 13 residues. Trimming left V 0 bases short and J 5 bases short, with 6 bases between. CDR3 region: CASSLGSNNEQFF. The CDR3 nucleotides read TGCGCCAGCAGCTTGGGTTCCAACAATGAGCAGTTCTTC.

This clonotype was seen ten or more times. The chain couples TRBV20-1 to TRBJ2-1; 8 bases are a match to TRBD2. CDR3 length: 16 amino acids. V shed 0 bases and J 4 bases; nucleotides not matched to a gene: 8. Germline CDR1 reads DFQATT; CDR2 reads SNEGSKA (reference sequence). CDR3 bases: TGCAGTGCTAGAGATCTTTCGGGGGGGGGATACAATGAGCAGTTCTTC. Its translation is CSARDLSGGGYNEQFF.

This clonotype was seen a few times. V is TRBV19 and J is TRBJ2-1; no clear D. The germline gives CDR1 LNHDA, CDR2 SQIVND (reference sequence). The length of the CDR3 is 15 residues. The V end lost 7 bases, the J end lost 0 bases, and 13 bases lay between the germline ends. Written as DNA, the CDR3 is TGTGCCAGTAAGGCTAGATCCGACTCCTACAATGAGCAGTTCTTC. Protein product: CASKARSDSYNEQFF.

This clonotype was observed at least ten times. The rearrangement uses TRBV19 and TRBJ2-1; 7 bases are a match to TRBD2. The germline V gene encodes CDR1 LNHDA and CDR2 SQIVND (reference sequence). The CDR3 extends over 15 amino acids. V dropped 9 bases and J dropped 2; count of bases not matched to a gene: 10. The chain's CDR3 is CASWETGGAYNEQFF. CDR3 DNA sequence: TGTGCCAGCTGGGAGACGGGGGGAGCCTACAATGAGCAGTTCTTC.

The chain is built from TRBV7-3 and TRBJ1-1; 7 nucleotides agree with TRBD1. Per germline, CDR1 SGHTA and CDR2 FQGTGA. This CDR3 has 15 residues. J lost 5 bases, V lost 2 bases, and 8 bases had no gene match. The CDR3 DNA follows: TGTGCCAGCAGCTTAGGGGGGACAGTGAGGACTGAAGCTTTCTTT. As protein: CASSLGGTVRTEAFF.

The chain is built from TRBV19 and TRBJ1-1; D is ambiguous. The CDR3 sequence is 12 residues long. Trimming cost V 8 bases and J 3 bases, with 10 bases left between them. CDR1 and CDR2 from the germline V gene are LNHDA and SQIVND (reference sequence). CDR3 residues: CASQNSDTEAFF. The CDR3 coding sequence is TGTGCCAGTCAAAACTCGGACACTGAAGCTTTCTTT.

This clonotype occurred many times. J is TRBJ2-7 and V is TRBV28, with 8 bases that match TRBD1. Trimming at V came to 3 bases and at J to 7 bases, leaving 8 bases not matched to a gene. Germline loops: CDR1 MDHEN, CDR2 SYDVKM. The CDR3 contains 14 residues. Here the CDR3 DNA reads TGTGCCAGCAGTTTTACTCAGGGGGCAGGGGAGCAGTACTTC. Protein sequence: CASSFTQGAGEQYF.